These T cell receptor beta chains were read from a single sample in a study of T cell clusters in autoimmune cytopenias. No DNA is given; TCRdb re-called the multiplex PCR reads and lists each CDR3 protein once. The sample table includes about 5,000 distinct CDR3 sequences. The sample was peripheral blood. These receptors came from a human donor with an autoimmune cytopenia or autoimmune hepatitis (not recorded which). The CDR3 runs from the conserved cysteine through the conserved F or W. Size is stated for part of the rows, as once, few or many counts, or as a class when the clone is expanded.

J gene: TRBJ2-5; V gene: TRBV19; clone size: NA; CDR3 protein: CASSIEAPHGTSGTNQETQYF
J gene: TRBJ1-1; V gene: TRBV6-5; clone size: NA; CDR3 protein: CASAKPTGADTEAFF
J gene: TRBJ2-5; V gene: TRBV30; clone size: medium-sized; CDR3 protein: CAWSVRDGLGTQYF
J gene: TRBJ2-7; V gene: TRBV18; clone size: NA; CDR3 protein: CASSPRAAQEQYF
J gene: TRBJ1-2; V gene: TRBV6-5; clone size: medium-sized; CDR3 protein: CASSYAGSYGYTF
J gene: TRBJ1-2; V gene: TRBV15; clone size: medium-sized; CDR3 protein: CATSKRGTGEGYTF
J gene: TRBJ1-5; V gene: TRBV6-5; clone size: NA; CDR3 protein: CASSPSEGRASNQPQHF
J gene: TRBJ2-7; V gene: TRBV6-5; clone size: NA; CDR3 protein: CASSYQGPYNEQYF
J gene: TRBJ2-1; V gene: TRBV5-6; clone size: medium-sized; CDR3 protein: CASSLGGGEQFF
J gene: TRBJ1-2; V gene: TRBV6-5; clone size: medium-sized; CDR3 protein: CASSSGYGYTF
J gene: TRBJ1-3; V gene: TRBV7-2; clone size: NA; CDR3 protein: CASSLASAGGGNTIYF
J gene: TRBJ2-7; V gene: TRBV4-1; clone size: NA; CDR3 protein: CASSRDREYDEQYF
J gene: TRBJ2-5; V gene: TRBV18; clone size: medium-sized; CDR3 protein: CASSAGTSETQYF
J gene: TRBJ2-3; V gene: TRBV5-6; clone size: medium-sized; CDR3 protein: CASNAVADTQYF
J gene: TRBJ2-1; V gene: TRBV7-2; clone size: NA; CDR3 protein: CASSLEGGLYNEQFF
J gene: TRBJ2-5; V gene: TRBV5-4; clone size: medium-sized; CDR3 protein: CAVGQIQETQYF
J gene: TRBJ2-1; V gene: TRBV12-3/TRBV12-4; clone size: NA; CDR3 protein: CASSTYNEQFF
J gene: TRBJ1-4; V gene: TRBV7-9; clone size: NA; CDR3 protein: CASSLWADRPRGKLFF
J gene: TRBJ1-6; V gene: TRBV27; clone size: medium-sized; CDR3 protein: CARVLRQTNSPLHF
J gene: TRBJ2-7; V gene: TRBV20-1; clone size: NA; CDR3 protein: CAGTPSSYEQYF
J gene: TRBJ1-2; V gene: TRBV19; clone size: medium-sized; CDR3 protein: CASTSPKQGNGYTF
J gene: TRBJ1-3; V gene: TRBV12-3/TRBV12-4; clone size: medium-sized; CDR3 protein: CASTFSGNTIYF
J gene: TRBJ1-1; V gene: TRBV19; clone size: NA; CDR3 protein: CASSISRGDTEAFF